These 23 T cell receptor beta chains came from one sample sequenced in a study of blood T cell repertoires in COVID-19. Measured with immunoSEQ multiplex PCR; TCRdb has only the in-frame clones, and not every one. The sample lists about 180,000 clones, 88% seen once, with roughly 3.7% in the top ten. Sequencing used peripheral blood. These receptors were collected from a woman in her 30s with acute or convalescent COVID-19.

The chain employs TRBV7-9 and TRBJ2-3, with D hard to call. The CDR3 has 13 amino acids. Trimming took off 5 bases at V and 2 bases at J, with 8 bases between the two ends. The germline CDR1 and CDR2 sequences are SEHNR and FQNEAQ (reference sequence). The CDR3 region has the DNA TGTGCCAGCAGCCCGCGTAACACAGATACGCAGTATTTT. This sequence encodes CASSPRNTDTQYF.

This chain connects TRBV2 to TRBJ2-2, with 7 nucleotides matching TRBD2. Trimming at V came to 2 bases and at J to 3 bases, leaving 3 bases not matched to a gene. Germline V gives CDR1 SNHLY, CDR2 FYNNEI. CDR3 length: 15 amino acids. The CDR3 DNA is TGTGCCAGCAGTGAACAAGGGAGGGACACCGGGGAGCTGTTTTTT. This codes for CASSEQGRDTGELFF.

The chain combines TRBV30 with TRBJ1-2; 9 nucleotides line up with TRBD1. The CDR3 totals 13 residues. From germline, CDR1 is GTSNPN and CDR2 SVGIG (reference sequence). The junction had 4 bases not matched to a gene; V was cut back by 2 bases and J by 6 bases. CDR3 protein: CAWSNTGGDGYTF. CDR3 DNA: TGTGCCTGGAGTAATACAGGGGGCGATGGCTACACCTTC.

About this clone: The conserved phenylalanine or tryptophan normally closing the CDR3 is absent here, so this likely arose from a read error. No DNA is shown, since the ends of the CDR3 on it are uncertain; the CDR3 is the one TCRdb lists. The chain couples TRBV10-3 to TRBJ1-2. The germline CDR1 and CDR2 sequences are ENHRY and SYGVKD. The CDR3 spans 12 amino acids, including both terminal residues. The CDR3 reads CAISESRGNDRR.

This rearrangement joins TRBV5-4 to TRBJ2-5; TRBD1 matches at 10 bases. Germline CDR1 SGHNT, CDR2 YYREEE (reference sequence). V was clipped by 1 base and J by 2 bases; unmatched bases: 5. There are 16 residues in the CDR3. The CDR3 reads CASSLKGTGVQETQYF. The CDR3 region has the DNA TGTGCCAGCAGCTTGAAGGGGACAGGGGTTCAAGAGACCCAGTACTTC.

The V gene is TRBV30, the J gene TRBJ2-1; TRBD2 is a possible D gene (6 bases). Germline CDR1 and CDR2: GTSNPN and SVGIG (reference sequence). Trimming pared 7 bases from V and 1 base from J, leaving 14 bases between. The CDR3 length is 14 residues. The CDR3, as DNA: TGTGCCTCAAACCGGAGGGTTTCCTACAATGAGCAGTTCTTC. This translates into CASNRRVSYNEQFF.

This chain joins TRBV4-2 and TRBJ2-7; possible D gene TRBD1, 5 bases. Trimming stripped 2 bases from V and 3 bases from J, with 11 bases between. This CDR3 has 14 residues. CDR1 is LGHNA, CDR2 YNFKEQ, per germline. In nucleotides, the CDR3 is TGTGCCAGCAGCCAACAGGGAAAGGGCTACGAGCAGTACTTC. It encodes CASSQQGKGYEQYF.

This clone showed up just once. J is TRBJ2-5 and V is TRBV18, with D perhaps TRBD1 (6 bases). Trimming took 6 bases from V and 2 from J, leaving 10 bases between them. The CDR3 is made up of 13 amino acids. Germline V lookup: CDR1 KGHSH, CDR2 LQKENI. The CDR3 loop reads CASSRDRQETQYF. CDR3 DNA: TGTGCCAGCTCCCGAGACAGGCAAGAGACCCAGTACTTC.

V is TRBV5-1 and J is TRBJ1-5, with TRBD1 as a possible D gene (6 bases). Per the germline V gene, CDR1 is SGHRS and CDR2 is YFSETQ. V dropped 1 base and J dropped 6 bases, with 11 bases sitting between them. The CDR3 has 14 residues. The CDR3: CASSLTGSTQPQHF. CDR3 DNA: TGCGCCAGCAGCTTGACAGGGTCCACTCAGCCCCAGCATTTT. The full variable domain, in which reference TRBV5-1 and TRBJ1-5 provide the parts outside the CDR3, is KAGVTQTPRYLIKTRGQQVTLSCSPISGHRSVSWYQQTPGQGLQFLFEYFSETQRNKGNFPGRFSGRQFSNSRSEMNVSTLELGDSALYLCASSLTGSTQPQHFGDGTRLSIL.

The chain is built from TRBV11-2 and TRBJ1-3; D is uncertain. The germline V and J ends were trimmed by 4 bases and 0 bases, with 10 bases remaining between them. There are 15 residues in the CDR3. The V gene's germline CDR1 is SGHAT and CDR2 FQNNGV. Here the CDR3 DNA reads TGTGCCAGCAGCTCCTCTCCCAGCTCTGGAAACACCATATATTTT. Translation: CASSSSPSSGNTIYF.

V and J are TRBV6-5 and TRBJ2-2; D not certain. CDR3 length equals 15 residues. Germline-derived CDR1 and CDR2 are MNHEY and SVGAGI. Trimming cost V 6 bases and J 5 bases, with 16 bases left between them. The CDR3 nucleotides read TGTGCCAGCAGCTATAAATACCTTAATACCGGGGAGCTGTTTTTT. It translates to CASSYKYLNTGELFF.

Written as DNA, the CDR3 is TGTGCCAGCAGCTTAAAGGAGGGCACTGAAGCTTTCTTT. Amino acids: CASSLKEGTEAFF. The chain links TRBV7-8 to TRBJ1-1; D remains ambiguous. Trimming removed 2 bases at V and 4 bases at J, with 8 bases between. In germline, CDR1 is SGHVS, CDR2 FQNEAQ. This CDR3 contains 13 residues.

The chain links TRBV2 to TRBJ1-2, with D maybe TRBD1 (6 bases). Germline CDR1 SNHLY, CDR2 FYNNEI. Trimming took off 5 bases at V and 7 bases at J, with 20 bases between the two ends. The CDR3 is made up of 15 amino acids. The CDR3 region is CASSISEPVGGGYTF. Here the CDR3 DNA reads TGTGCCAGCAGTATTTCAGAACCCGTAGGGGGTGGCTACACCTTC.

The chain employs TRBV2 and TRBJ2-3; D is possibly TRBD2 (5 bases). From germline, CDR1 is SNHLY and CDR2 FYNNEI. This CDR3 has 13 amino acids. Trimming took off 6 bases at V and 8 bases at J, with 15 bases between the two ends. The CDR3 coding sequence is TGTGCCAGCAGACGTGGGAGTTGGGGTACGCAGTATTTT. This codes for CASRRGSWGTQYF.

This chain connects TRBV18 to TRBJ2-1; TRBD2 matches 7 bases. The CDR3 contains 14 residues. The germline V gene has CDR1 KGHSH and CDR2 LQKENI. V gave up 4 bases and J gave up 9 bases; unmatched junction bases: 9. CDR3 sequence (DNA): TGTGCCAGCTCACGGGGGAGGGCCGAAATTGAGCAGTTCTTC. It is translated as CASSRGRAEIEQFF.

This clone was recorded a few times. The chain combines TRBV30 with TRBJ2-3, with TRBD2 identical over 15 bases. Per germline, CDR1 GTSNPN and CDR2 SVGIG (reference sequence). The CDR3 extends over 14 amino acids. Trimming took 5 bases from V and 5 from J; bases not matched to a gene: 2. CDR3 protein: CAWGLAGGLDTQYF. For the CDR3, the DNA is TGTGCCTGGGGACTAGCGGGAGGGTTAGATACGCAGTATTTT.

The chain recombines TRBV7-3 with TRBJ2-3; 9 bases are shared with TRBD2. V was pared by 1 base and J by 8 bases, with 4 bases of the junction left unmatched. The germline V gene has CDR1 SGHTA and CDR2 FQGTGA. The CDR3 consists of 14 residues. The CDR3 DNA sequence: TGTGCCAGCAGCTTAAATAGCGGGAGAGGTACGCAGTATTTT. Translation gives CASSLNSGRGTQYF.

The V gene is TRBV10-3, the J gene TRBJ1-5, with TRBD1 identical over 8 bases. With V trimmed by 0 bases and J by 3 bases, 4 bases remained unmatched. Looked up from germline, CDR1 is ENHRY and CDR2 is SYGVKD. The CDR3 has 16 amino acids. CDR3 loop: CAISESRDRPNQPQHF. Written as DNA, the CDR3 is TGTGCCATCAGTGAGTCAAGGGACAGGCCCAATCAGCCCCAGCATTTT.

This chain links TRBV7-2 with TRBJ2-7; no definite D call. The CDR3 consists of 12 residues. CDR1 is SGHTA and CDR2 is FQGNSA in the germline V gene. Trimming shortened V by 5 bases and J by 13 bases, and 18 bases separated the two germline ends. CDR3 protein: CASSPRSSRIYF. As DNA, the CDR3 is TGTGCCAGCAGCCCCCGGTCAAGCAGGATCTACTTC.

A note on this clone: Other nucleotide sequences in the sample specify the same CDR3. The gene calls are TRBV5-1 and TRBJ2-7, with 9 positions matching TRBD2. Germline trimming cut 4 bases from V and 0 bases from J; bases unmatched to any gene: 2. Germline values: CDR1 SGHRS, CDR2 YFSETQ. CDR3 length: 14 amino acids. The CDR3 bases are TGCGCCAGCAGCCCGCGGGGGGGCTCCTACGAGCAGTACTTC. As protein: CASSPRGGSYEQYF. Looking up the rest from reference TRBV5-1 and TRBJ2-7 gives the full variable domain: KAGVTQTPRYLIKTRGQQVTLSCSPISGHRSVSWYQQTPGQGLQFLFEYFSETQRNKGNFPGRFSGRQFSNSRSEMNVSTLELGDSALYLCASSPRGGSYEQYFGPGTRLTVT.

This clone was picked up a small number of times. V usage is TRBV12-2 and J usage is TRBJ1-5. TRBV12-2 counts as a pseudogene. The length of the CDR3 is 14 residues. The chain's CDR3 is CASRLALENQPQHF. The CDR3 bases are TGTGCAAGTCGCTTAGCCTTAGAAAATCAGCCCCAGCATTTT.

This rearrangement joins TRBV20-1 to TRBJ2-5; tentatively, D is TRBD1 (6 bases). CDR1 is DFQATT, CDR2 SNEGSKA, per germline (reference sequence). CDR3 length equals 14 residues. The ends were cut back, 5 bases at V and 3 bases at J, with 16 bases in the middle. The CDR3 sequence is CSARGTGMEETQYF. CDR3 bases: TGCAGTGCTCGTGGAACAGGGATGGAAGAGACCCAGTACTTC.

The CDR3 here is CASSASGGFGNTIYF. The CDR3 nucleotides are TGTGCCAGCTCAGCCTCAGGGGGCTTTGGAAACACCATATATTTT. The chain joins TRBV18 to TRBJ1-3; 8 bases agree with TRBD1. Per the germline V gene, CDR1 is KGHSH and CDR2 is LQKENI. CDR3 length equals 15 residues. J was trimmed by 3 bases and V by 5 bases; bases with no gene match: 6.